This TCR beta chain appears in the sequencing data of a study of T-cell reconstitution after alpha-beta-depleted transplantation in children. The CDR3 spans 13 residues. Trimming took 8 bases from V and 4 from J, leaving 14 bases between them. Germline-derived CDR1 and CDR2 are SGHVS and FNYEAQ. This clonotype appeared a few times. The authors prepared the TCRbeta library with unique molecular identifiers. MiXCR, applied by TCRdb to the PCR reads, yields one record per CDR3 protein. Among around 600,000 distinct CDR3 sequences listed, roughly 10% were seen once. This chain joins TRBV7-6 and TRBJ1-1, with a tentative D call TRBD1 (5 bases). This clonotype was sampled from a human donor who donated a stem cell graft to a child with acute myeloid leukemia. This material consisted of PBMCs from the stem cell graft donor, taken from the stem cell graft. CDR3 amino acids: CASQGRVGTEAFF. Written as DNA, the CDR3 is TGTGCCAGCCAGGGTCGGGTGGGCACTGAAGCTTTCTTT.